The T cell receptor (beta chain) under discussion was sequenced for a study of cytomegalovirus exposure and HLA in healthy donors. Germline CDR1 reads KGHSH; CDR2 reads LQKENI. The CDR3 consists of 12 residues. Primers included in the PCR were 60 Vbeta and 13 Jbeta primers. The method was immunoSEQ multiplex PCR; TCRdb's version includes in-frame clones alone and lacks a portion of them. The table has approximately 290,000 clones, 80% seen once. The study's findings and limits: An analysis done earlier found most TCR beta V segments productive about 87% or about 30% of the time.

Comments on this clone: Its specificity is not known. The junction and the germline gene differ at one end; a read error may be behind it.

The TCR originated in a girl aged 2 to 9 in good health and CMV-seronegative. Input material: PBMCs. The chain combines TRBV18 with TRBJ1-1; 8 bases align to TRBD1. CDR3: CASSLDRGLRGF. Written as DNA, the CDR3 is TGTGCCAGCTCACTCGACAGGGGACTACGTGGCTTT.